This TCR beta chain was found in a study of OX40 agonist ivuxolimab in advanced cancers. Study-wide context: Ivuxolimab, which targeted the costimulatory receptor OX40 (CD134), was an agonistic, fully human IgG2 monoclonal antibody. Prior anti-PD-1, anti-PD-L1 or anti-CTLA-4 therapy was permitted, and checkpoint inhibitors had been received by under 50% of dose-escalation patients. The paper reports the monotherapy dose-escalation portion (N = 52 patients) of the phase I ivuxolimab trial. Of the roughly 51 dose-escalation patients, hepatocellular carcinoma was present in about 19, melanoma in roughly 15, renal cell carcinoma in 9 and head and neck cancer in 9. The point of sequencing TCRbeta in the periphery was to test whether ivuxolimab changed TCR sequence diversity and drove clonal T-cell expansion. Intravenous ivuxolimab was administered to patients every 2 weeks at six dose levels: 0.01, 0.1, 0.3, 1.5, 3 and 10 mg/kg. Partial responses were achieved by three dose-escalation patients, of whom one had hepatocellular carcinoma and two had cutaneous melanoma. In the dose-escalation cohort, 82.7% of patients were male, and the mean age was around 60 years with a range of roughly 23 to 79.

As concerns this clone: There is no known antigen for this receptor. It has no much larger one-base neighbor in the sample; base qualities were not kept.

Taken from the germline V gene, the CDR1 and CDR2 loops are SNHLY and FYNNEI. V is pared back by 3 bases and J by 11 bases, with 13 bases lying between the germline termini. Reading from cysteine to phenylalanine, the CDR3 counts 12 amino acids. The sequence is cut down to CDR3 DNA, 36 bases in frame from base 1. The trial excluded patients who had a history of autoimmune disease or were on systemic immunosuppression. In every dose cohort, peripheral blood was drawn for TCR sequencing at baseline, cycle 4 day 1, and cycle 7 day 1. Samples were obtained from an open-label, multicenter, first-in-human phase I dose-escalation trial of ivuxolimab. Adults with locally advanced or metastatic melanoma, renal cell, hepatocellular, or head and neck squamous cell carcinoma were enrolled in the trial. Before TCR sequencing, CD4+ T cells and CD8+ T cells were sorted from peripheral blood as separate populations.

For sequencing of the TCRbeta CDR3 region, genomic DNA was extracted from the sorted cells. TCRbeta CDR3 regions were sequenced using the immunoSEQ Assay. Here the immuneACCESS table is served through TCRdb, limited to in-frame sequences with V and J called. Missing clones are a known gap in these copies; in checked studies unresolved V genes cover under half, and the rest lacks a known reason. Here the sample has approximately 72,000 clones; approximately 86% occur a single time. The top ten clones comprise approximately 0.86% of the sample. What the authors observed across the whole study: Low levels of normalized T-cell clonal expansion were also seen in some nonresponding patients. At doses from 0.1 to 3.0 mg/kg, clonal expansion was seen in both CD4+ and CD8+ blood T cells between baseline and week 6. After ivuxolimab, CD8+ T cells had more expanded clones than CD4+ T cells on average. Antigen specificity was not determined for the clonally expanded peripheral T cells. In the 0.1-3.0 mg/kg groups, partial responders were among the patients with the lowest normalized peripheral clonal expansion, particularly in CD8+ T cells.

This sequence was found in an adult with an advanced solid tumor such as melanoma, head and neck, liver or kidney cancer. The chain employs TRBV2 and TRBJ1-1; TRBD1 is perhaps the D gene, given 5 matching bases. Sequencing was performed on CD4+ or CD8+ T cells sorted from blood, taken in a trial of the OX40 agonist ivuxolimab. The CDR3 is CASSEREPGAFF. The nucleotide sequence reads as follows: TGTGCCAGCAGTGAGCGGGAGCCAGGGGCTTTCTTT.